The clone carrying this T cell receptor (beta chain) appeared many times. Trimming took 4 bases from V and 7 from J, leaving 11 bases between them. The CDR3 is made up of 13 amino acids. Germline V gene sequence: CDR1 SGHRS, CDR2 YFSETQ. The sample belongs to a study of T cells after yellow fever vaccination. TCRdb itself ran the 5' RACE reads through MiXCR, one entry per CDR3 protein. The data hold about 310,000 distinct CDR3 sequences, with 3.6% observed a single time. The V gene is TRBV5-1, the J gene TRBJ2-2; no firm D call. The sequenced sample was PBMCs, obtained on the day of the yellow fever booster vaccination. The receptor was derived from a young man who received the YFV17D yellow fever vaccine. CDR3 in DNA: TGCGCCAGCAGCGTTCTATCAGGCGGGGAGCTGTTTTTT. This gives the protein CASSVLSGGELFF.